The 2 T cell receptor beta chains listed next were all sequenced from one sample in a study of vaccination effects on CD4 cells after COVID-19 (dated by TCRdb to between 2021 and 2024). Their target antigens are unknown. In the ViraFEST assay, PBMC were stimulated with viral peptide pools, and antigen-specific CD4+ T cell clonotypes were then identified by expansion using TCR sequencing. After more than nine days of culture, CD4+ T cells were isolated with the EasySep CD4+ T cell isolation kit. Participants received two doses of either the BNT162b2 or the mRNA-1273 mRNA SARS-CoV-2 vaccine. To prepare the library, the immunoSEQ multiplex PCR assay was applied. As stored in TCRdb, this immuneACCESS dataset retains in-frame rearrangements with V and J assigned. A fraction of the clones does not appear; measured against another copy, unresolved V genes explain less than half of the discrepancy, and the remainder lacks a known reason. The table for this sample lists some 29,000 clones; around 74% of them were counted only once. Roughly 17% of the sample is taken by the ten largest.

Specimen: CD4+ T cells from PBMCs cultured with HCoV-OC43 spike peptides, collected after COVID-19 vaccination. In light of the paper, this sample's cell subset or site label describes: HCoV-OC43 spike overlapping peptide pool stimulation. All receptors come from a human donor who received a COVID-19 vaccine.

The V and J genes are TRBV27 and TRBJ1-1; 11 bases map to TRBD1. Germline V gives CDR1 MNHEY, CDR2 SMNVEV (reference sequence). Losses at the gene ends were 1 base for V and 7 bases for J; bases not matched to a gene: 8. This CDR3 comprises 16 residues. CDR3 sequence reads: CASSLYGQGASSEAFF. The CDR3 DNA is TGTGCCAGCAGTTTATATGGACAGGGGGCATCAAGTGAAGCTTTCTTT.

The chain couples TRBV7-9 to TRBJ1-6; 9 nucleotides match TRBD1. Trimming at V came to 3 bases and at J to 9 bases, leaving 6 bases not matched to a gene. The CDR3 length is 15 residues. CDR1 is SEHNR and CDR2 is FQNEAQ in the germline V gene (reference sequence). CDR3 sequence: CASSLGDRDGSPLHF. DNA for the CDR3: TGTGCCAGCAGCTTGGGGGACAGGGATGGTTCACCCCTCCACTTT. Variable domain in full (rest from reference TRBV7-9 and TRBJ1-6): DTGVSQNPRHKITKRGQNVTFRCDPISEHNRLYWYRQTLGQGPEFLTYFQNEAQLEKSRLLSDRFSAERPKGSFSTLEIQRTEQGDSAMYLCASSLGDRDGSPLHFGNGTRLTVT.